Listed below are T cell receptor beta chains from one sample, sequenced in a study of T cells in Graves' hyperthyroidism and ophthalmopathy. TCRdb re-called the multiplex PCR reads through MiXCR, storing one row per CDR3 protein. This table has just over 550,000 distinct CDR3 sequences, around 42% appearing once. Sequencing input: peripheral blood or thyroid tissue (not recorded which). These receptors were taken from a woman aged 18-29 years with Graves' hyperthyroidism. The CDR3 runs from the conserved cysteine through the conserved F or W. A D gene is named only where the DNA matches it firmly. Only part of the rows carry a size: once, few, many, or a class if the clone is expanded.

clone_size: NA; v_call: TRBV24-1; j_call: TRBJ1-2; d_call: NA; cdr3_aa: CATSDTGQLNYGYTF; cdr3_nt: TGTGCCACCAGTGATACCGGACAGCTGAACTATGGCTACACCTTC
clone_size: NA; v_call: TRBV27; j_call: TRBJ1-1; d_call: NA; cdr3_aa: CASTRITGPNTEAFF; cdr3_nt: TGTGCCAGCACCCGGATAACGGGCCCGAACACTGAAGCTTTCTTT
clone_size: NA; v_call: TRBV29-1; j_call: TRBJ1-6; d_call: TRBD1; cdr3_aa: CSVEEDSGTANNSPLHF; cdr3_nt: TGCAGCGTTGAAGAAGATTCCGGGACAGCGAATAATTCACCCCTCCACTTT
clone_size: NA; v_call: TRBV6-1; j_call: TRBJ1-5; d_call: NA; cdr3_aa: CASRRLAGDSNQPQHF; cdr3_nt: TGTGCCAGCAGACGACTGGCAGGGGATAGCAATCAGCCCCAGCATTTT
clone_size: many; v_call: TRBV2; j_call: TRBJ2-2; d_call: NA; cdr3_aa: CASRAGELFF; cdr3_nt: TGTGCCAGCAGGGCCGGGGAGCTGTTTTTT
clone_size: NA; v_call: TRBV20-1; j_call: TRBJ2-7; d_call: TRBD1; cdr3_aa: CSATDREFREQYF; cdr3_nt: TGCAGTGCTACGGACAGGGAATTCCGCGAGCAGTACTTC
clone_size: NA; v_call: TRBV29-1; j_call: TRBJ1-5; d_call: NA; cdr3_aa: CSVEDRGGANQPQHF; cdr3_nt: TGCAGCGTTGAAGATCGGGGGGGGGCGAATCAGCCCCAGCATTTT
clone_size: many; v_call: TRBV29-1; j_call: TRBJ2-7; d_call: NA; cdr3_aa: CSVTRQGPGEQYF; cdr3_nt: TGCAGCGTTACAAGGCAGGGTCCGGGCGAGCAGTACTTC
clone_size: NA; v_call: TRBV6-1; j_call: TRBJ1-4; d_call: NA; cdr3_aa: CASSEIRTALEKLFF; cdr3_nt: TGTGCCAGCAGTGAAATCCGGACTGCGCTTGAAAAACTGTTTTTT
clone_size: few; v_call: TRBV12-3/TRBV12-4; j_call: TRBJ1-4; d_call: NA; cdr3_aa: CASSPSAVNEKLFF; cdr3_nt: TGTGCCAGCAGTCCCTCCGCGGTTAATGAAAAACTGTTTTTT
clone_size: NA; v_call: TRBV20-1; j_call: TRBJ1-1; d_call: TRBD1; cdr3_aa: CSLGQGANTEAFF; cdr3_nt: TGCAGCTTGGGACAGGGGGCGAACACTGAAGCTTTCTTT
clone_size: few; v_call: TRBV7-2; j_call: TRBJ2-5; d_call: TRBD2; cdr3_aa: CASSLGFSGGQETQYF; cdr3_nt: TGTGCCAGCAGCTTAGGTTTTAGCGGGGGGCAAGAGACCCAGTACTTC
clone_size: NA; v_call: TRBV2; j_call: TRBJ2-7; d_call: NA; cdr3_aa: CASSDRRDEQYF; cdr3_nt: TGTGCCAGCAGTGACAGGCGAGACGAGCAGTACTTC
clone_size: NA; v_call: TRBV7-9; j_call: TRBJ1-5; d_call: NA; cdr3_aa: CASSLGAGGDQHF; cdr3_nt: TGTGCCAGCAGCTTAGGGGCCGGGGGAGATCAGCATTTT
clone_size: NA; v_call: TRBV7-8; j_call: TRBJ2-7; d_call: TRBD2; cdr3_aa: CASSPKLAGDYEQYF; cdr3_nt: TGTGCCAGCAGCCCCAAACTAGCGGGAGACTACGAGCAGTACTTC
clone_size: few; v_call: TRBV7-9; j_call: TRBJ1-3; d_call: NA; cdr3_aa: CASSSTASGNTIYF; cdr3_nt: TGTGCCAGCAGCTCGACAGCTTCTGGAAACACCATATATTTT
clone_size: many; v_call: TRBV20-1; j_call: TRBJ1-1; d_call: NA; cdr3_aa: CSATGTNTEAFF; cdr3_nt: TGCAGTGCTACGGGGACGAACACTGAAGCTTTCTTT
clone_size: NA; v_call: TRBV19; j_call: TRBJ1-3; d_call: NA; cdr3_aa: CASSRGTGLLNTIYF; cdr3_nt: TGTGCCAGTAGTCGGGGGACGGGGCTTTTGAACACCATATATTTT
clone_size: few; v_call: TRBV7-9; j_call: TRBJ2-7; d_call: TRBD1; cdr3_aa: CASSLLYTGASYEQYF; cdr3_nt: TGTGCCAGCAGCTTATTGTATACAGGGGCGAGTTACGAGCAGTACTTC
clone_size: NA; v_call: TRBV7-9; j_call: TRBJ2-7; d_call: TRBD1; cdr3_aa: CASSQDGTGVVDEQYF; cdr3_nt: TGCGCCAGCAGCCAAGATGGGACAGGGGTAGTGGACGAGCAGTACTTC
clone_size: NA; v_call: TRBV7-9; j_call: TRBJ1-1; d_call: NA; cdr3_aa: CASSQETGRRSEAFF; cdr3_nt: TGCGCCAGCAGCCAAGAAACCGGGAGAAGGTCTGAAGCTTTCTTT
clone_size: many; v_call: TRBV7-9; j_call: TRBJ1-3; d_call: NA; cdr3_aa: CASSSQDSGNTIYF; cdr3_nt: TGTGCCAGCAGCTCTCAGGATTCCGGAAACACCATATATTTT
clone_size: NA; v_call: TRBV7-3; j_call: TRBJ2-2; d_call: NA; cdr3_aa: CASSLNAGAGELFF; cdr3_nt: TGTGCCAGCAGCTTGAACGCAGGGGCCGGGGAGCTGTTTTTT
clone_size: few; v_call: TRBV9; j_call: TRBJ2-7; d_call: NA; cdr3_aa: CASSFRAEYEQYF; cdr3_nt: TGTGCCAGCAGTTTTAGGGCCGAATACGAGCAGTACTTC
clone_size: NA; v_call: TRBV7-3; j_call: TRBJ2-7; d_call: TRBD1; cdr3_aa: CASSLDRAEQYF; cdr3_nt: TGTGCCAGCAGCTTGGACAGGGCCGAGCAGTACTTC
clone_size: few; v_call: TRBV7-2; j_call: TRBJ1-1; d_call: NA; cdr3_aa: CASSSAGQDTEAFF; cdr3_nt: TGTGCCAGCAGCTCCGCTGGGCAAGACACTGAAGCTTTCTTT
clone_size: NA; v_call: TRBV7-2; j_call: TRBJ2-2; d_call: TRBD1; cdr3_aa: CASTPQGAGDTGELFF; cdr3_nt: TGTGCCAGCACCCCTCAGGGGGCAGGTGACACCGGGGAGCTGTTTTTT
clone_size: NA; v_call: TRBV7-2; j_call: TRBJ1-5; d_call: TRBD1; cdr3_aa: CASSSGQVLGQPQHF; cdr3_nt: TGTGCCAGCAGCTCGGGACAGGTACTAGGACAGCCCCAGCATTTT